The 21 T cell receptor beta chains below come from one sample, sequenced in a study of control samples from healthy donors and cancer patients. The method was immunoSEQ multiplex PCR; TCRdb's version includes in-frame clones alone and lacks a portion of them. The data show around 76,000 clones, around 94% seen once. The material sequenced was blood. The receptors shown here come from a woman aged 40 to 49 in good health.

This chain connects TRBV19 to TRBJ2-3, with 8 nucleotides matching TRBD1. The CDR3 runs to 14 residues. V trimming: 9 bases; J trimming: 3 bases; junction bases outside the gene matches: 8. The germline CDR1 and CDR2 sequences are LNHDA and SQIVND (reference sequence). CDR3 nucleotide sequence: TGTGCCAGCAGGGGGCGGACGAGTACAGATACGCAGTATTTT. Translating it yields CASRGRTSTDTQYF.

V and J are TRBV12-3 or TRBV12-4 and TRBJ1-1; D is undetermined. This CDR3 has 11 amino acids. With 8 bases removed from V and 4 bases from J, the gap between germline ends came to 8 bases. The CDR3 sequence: CASASFTEAFF. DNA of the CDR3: TGTGCCAGCGCATCATTCACTGAAGCTTTCTTT.

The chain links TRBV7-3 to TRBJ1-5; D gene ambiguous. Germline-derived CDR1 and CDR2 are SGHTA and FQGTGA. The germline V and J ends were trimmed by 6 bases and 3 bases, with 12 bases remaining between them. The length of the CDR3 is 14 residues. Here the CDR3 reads CASRHSNSNQPQHF. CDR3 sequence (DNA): TGTGCCAGCAGACATTCAAACTCCAATCAGCCCCAGCATTTT.

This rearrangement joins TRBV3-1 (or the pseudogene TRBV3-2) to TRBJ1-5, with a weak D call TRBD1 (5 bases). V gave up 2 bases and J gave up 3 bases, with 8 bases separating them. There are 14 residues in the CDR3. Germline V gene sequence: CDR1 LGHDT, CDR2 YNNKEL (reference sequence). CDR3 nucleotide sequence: TGTGCCAGCAGCCAACAGGGTGACAATCAGCCCCAGCATTTT. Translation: CASSQQGDNQPQHF.

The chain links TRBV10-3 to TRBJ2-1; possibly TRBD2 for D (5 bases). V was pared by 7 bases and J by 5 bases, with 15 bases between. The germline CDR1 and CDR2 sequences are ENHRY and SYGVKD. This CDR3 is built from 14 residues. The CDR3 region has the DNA TGTGCCATCAAAGGGTCTAGCCTGGACAATGAGCAGTTCTTC. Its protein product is CAIKGSSLDNEQFF.

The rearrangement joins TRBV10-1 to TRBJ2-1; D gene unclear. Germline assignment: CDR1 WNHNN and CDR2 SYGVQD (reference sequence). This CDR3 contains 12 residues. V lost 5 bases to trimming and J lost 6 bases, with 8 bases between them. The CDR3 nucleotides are TGCGCCAGCAGTCCCAGTTTCAATGAGCAGTTCTTC. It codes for CASSPSFNEQFF.

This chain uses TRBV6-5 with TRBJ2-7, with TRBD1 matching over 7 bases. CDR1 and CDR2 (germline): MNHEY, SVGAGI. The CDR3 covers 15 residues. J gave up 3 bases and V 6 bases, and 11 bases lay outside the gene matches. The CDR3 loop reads CASRYRDSRGYEQYF. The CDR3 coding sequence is TGTGCCAGCAGATACCGGGACAGCAGAGGCTACGAGCAGTACTTC.

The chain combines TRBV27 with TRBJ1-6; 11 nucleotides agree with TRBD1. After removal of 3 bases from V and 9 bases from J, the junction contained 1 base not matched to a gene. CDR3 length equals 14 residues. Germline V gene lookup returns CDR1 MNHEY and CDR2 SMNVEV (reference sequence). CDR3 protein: CASSFGTGGSPLHF. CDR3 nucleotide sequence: TGTGCCAGCAGTTTCGGGACAGGGGGTTCACCCCTCCACTTT.

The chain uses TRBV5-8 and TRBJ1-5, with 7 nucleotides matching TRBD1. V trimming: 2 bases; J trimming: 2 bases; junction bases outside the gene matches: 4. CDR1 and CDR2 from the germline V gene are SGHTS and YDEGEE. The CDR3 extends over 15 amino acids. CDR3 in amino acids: CASSLQGMGNQPQHF. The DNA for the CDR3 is TGTGCCAGCAGCTTACAGGGGATGGGCAATCAGCCCCAGCATTTT.

The CDR3 DNA sequence: TGTGCCTGGCGACAGGTTTCCTACGAGCAGTACTTC. This translates into CAWRQVSYEQYF. The gene calls are TRBV30 and TRBJ2-7; possible D gene TRBD1, 6 bases. There are 12 residues in the CDR3. V lost 5 bases and J lost 1, with 9 bases in between. The germline CDR1 and CDR2 sequences are GTSNPN and SVGIG (reference sequence). Full variable domain (missing parts from reference TRBV30 and TRBJ2-7): SQTIHQWPATLVQPVGSPLSLECTVEGTSNPNLYWYRQAAGRGLQLLFYSVGIGQISSEVPQNLSASRPQDRQFILSSKKLLLSDSGFYLCAWRQVSYEQYFGPGTRLTVT.

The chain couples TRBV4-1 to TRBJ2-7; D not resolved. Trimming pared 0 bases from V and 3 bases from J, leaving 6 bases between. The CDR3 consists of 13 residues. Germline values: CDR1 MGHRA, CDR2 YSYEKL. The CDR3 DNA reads TGCGCCAGCAGCCAAGAGGACGGCTACGAGCAGTACTTC. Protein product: CASSQEDGYEQYF.

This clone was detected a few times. CDR3 nucleotides: TGTGCCACCAGTGACGGGACTTCCCCGGGGGATGAGCAGTTCTTC. This sequence encodes CATSDGTSPGDEQFF. The chain joins TRBV24-1 to TRBJ2-1; TRBD2 is a possible D gene (6 bases). This CDR3 contains 15 residues. Germline V gene sequence: CDR1 KGHDR, CDR2 SFDVKD. The V gene lost 4 bases and the J gene lost 8 bases, with 17 bases spanning the gap.

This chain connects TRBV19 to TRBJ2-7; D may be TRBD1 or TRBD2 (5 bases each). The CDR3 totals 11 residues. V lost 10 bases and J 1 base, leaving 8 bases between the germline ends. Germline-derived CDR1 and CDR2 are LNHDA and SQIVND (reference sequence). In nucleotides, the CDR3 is TGTGCCACGGGGCCTTCCTACGAGCAGTACTTC. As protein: CATGPSYEQYF.

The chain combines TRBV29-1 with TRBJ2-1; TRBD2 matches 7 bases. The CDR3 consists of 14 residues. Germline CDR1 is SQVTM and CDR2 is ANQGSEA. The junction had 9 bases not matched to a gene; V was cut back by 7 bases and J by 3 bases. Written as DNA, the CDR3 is TGCAGCGGCACCGGGACTAATGACTACAATGAGCAGTTCTTC. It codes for CSGTGTNDYNEQFF.

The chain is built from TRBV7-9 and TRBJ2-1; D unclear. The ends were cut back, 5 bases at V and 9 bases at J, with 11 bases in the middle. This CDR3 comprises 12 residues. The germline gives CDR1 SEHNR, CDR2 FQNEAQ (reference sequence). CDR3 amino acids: CASSPPPGEQFF. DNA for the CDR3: TGTGCCAGCAGCCCACCCCCTGGTGAGCAGTTCTTC.

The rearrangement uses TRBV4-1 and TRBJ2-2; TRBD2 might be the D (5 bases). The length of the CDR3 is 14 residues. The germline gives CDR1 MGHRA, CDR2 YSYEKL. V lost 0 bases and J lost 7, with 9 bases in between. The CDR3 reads CASSQEEGGGELFF. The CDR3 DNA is TGCGCCAGCAGCCAAGAGGAAGGAGGCGGGGAGCTGTTTTTT.

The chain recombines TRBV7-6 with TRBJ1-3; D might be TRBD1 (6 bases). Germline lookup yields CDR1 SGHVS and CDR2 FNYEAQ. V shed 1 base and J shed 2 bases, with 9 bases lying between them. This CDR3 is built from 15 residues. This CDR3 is CASSLGGTTGNTIYF. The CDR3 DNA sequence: TGTGCCAGCAGCTTAGGTGGGACAACTGGAAACACCATATATTTT.

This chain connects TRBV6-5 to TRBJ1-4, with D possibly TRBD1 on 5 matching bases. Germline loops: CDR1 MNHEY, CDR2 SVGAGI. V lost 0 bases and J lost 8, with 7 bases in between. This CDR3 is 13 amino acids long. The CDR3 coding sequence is TGTGCCAGCAGTTACTCGGAGGGGGAAAAACTGTTTTTT. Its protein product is CASSYSEGEKLFF.

The CDR3 DNA reads as TGTGCCAGCAGTTACAGGGGGACCTACGAGCAGTACTTC. Its protein is CASSYRGTYEQYF. The chain combines TRBV6-2 or TRBV6-3 with TRBJ2-7, with D tentatively TRBD1 (6 bases). Trimming shortened V by 2 bases and J by 2 bases, and 7 bases separated the two germline ends. CDR3 length: 13 amino acids. CDR1 is MNHEY, CDR2 SVGEGT, per germline.

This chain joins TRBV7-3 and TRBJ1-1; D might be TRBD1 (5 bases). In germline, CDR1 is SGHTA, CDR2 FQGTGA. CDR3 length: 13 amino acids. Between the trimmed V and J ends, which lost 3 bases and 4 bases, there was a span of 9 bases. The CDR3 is CASSFQGGTEAFF. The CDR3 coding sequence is TGTGCCAGCAGCTTCCAGGGAGGCACTGAAGCTTTCTTT.

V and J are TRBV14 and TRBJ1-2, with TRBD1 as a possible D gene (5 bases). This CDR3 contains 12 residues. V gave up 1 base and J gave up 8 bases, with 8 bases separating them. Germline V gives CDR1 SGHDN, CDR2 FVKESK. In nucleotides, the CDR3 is TGTGCCAGCAGCCAAGTAAACAGGGGCTACACCTTC. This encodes CASSQVNRGYTF.